This T cell receptor (beta chain) was recovered during a study of OX40 agonist ivuxolimab in advanced cancers. This clone came up once. TCRdb's table, derived via immunoSEQ multiplex PCR, lists solely in-frame clones and lacks some. The data contain about 48,000 clones, 70% to 90% of them singletons. This CDR3 has 14 amino acids. V dropped 6 bases and J dropped 5; count of bases not matched to a gene: 3. CDR1 MGHRA and CDR2 YSYEKL come from the germline V gene. The TCR comes from an adult with an advanced solid tumor such as melanoma, head and neck, liver or kidney cancer. V gene TRBV4-1 combines with J gene TRBJ2-2, with 10 bases identical to TRBD1. The sequenced sample was CD4+ or CD8+ T cells sorted from blood, obtained in a trial of the OX40 agonist ivuxolimab. The DNA of the CDR3 is TGCGCCAGCAGTCCGGGACAGGGGACCGGGGAGCTGTTTTTT. Encoded protein: CASSPGQGTGELFF.